This T cell receptor (beta chain) was retrieved from a study of CD8+CD57+ T cells in acquired aplastic anemia. This CDR3 contains 15 residues. Trimming took off 3 bases at V and 6 bases at J, with 17 bases between the two ends. CDR1 and CDR2 from the germline V gene are SGHRS and YFSETQ. Those patients picked for sequencing had displayed CD8+CD57+ cell expansion on flow cytometry. Severe acquired aplastic anemia was present in every patient. Genomic DNA served as template for TCR beta VDJ and CDR3 profiling. TCRdb ran MiXCR on the reads and lists one entry per CDR3 protein. The sample has about 160,000 distinct CDR3 sequences, 71% seen once.

The J gene is TRBJ2-3, the V gene TRBV5-1; the D gene is possibly TRBD1 (6 bases). The TCR originated in a human donor with aplastic anemia. The sample consisted of sorted CD4+, CD8+, or CD8+CD57+ T cells (not recorded which) from PBMCs. CDR3 sequence: CASSYGGLEGDTQYF. In nucleotides, the CDR3 is TGCGCCAGCAGCTATGGGGGCCTCGAAGGCGATACGCAGTATTTT.